Presented here are 20 T cell receptor beta chains from one specimen sequenced in a study of T-cell reconstitution after alpha-beta-depleted transplantation in children. This sample's TCRbeta library carried unique molecular identifier barcodes. From the PCR reads, TCRdb called clonotypes with MiXCR, one entry per CDR3 protein. The sample yields around 130,000 distinct CDR3 sequences, roughly 10% seen once. The sample consisted of PBMCs, mostly from graft donor cells, taken 180 days after TCRalphabeta/CD19-depleted stem cell transplant. The source of these receptors is a girl under two years old who had a stem cell transplant for combined immunodeficiency, so the T cells may come from the graft donor.

This rearrangement joins TRBV12-3 or TRBV12-4 to TRBJ2-5; 8 bases map to TRBD2. J was trimmed by 4 bases and V by 4 bases; bases with no gene match: 2. There are 13 residues in the CDR3. CDR3 sequence reads: CASSSLAGETQYF. For the CDR3, the DNA is TGTGCCAGCAGTTCCCTAGCGGGAGAGACCCAGTACTTC.

This clonotype came up many times. This sequence joins TRBV12-3 or TRBV12-4 and TRBJ2-3; D is ambiguous. V was trimmed by 3 bases and J by 3 bases, leaving 7 bases between them. The CDR3 consists of 13 residues. The CDR3 spells CASSLALTDTQYF. The CDR3 DNA is TGTGCCAGCAGTTTGGCCCTAACAGATACGCAGTATTTT.

This clonotype was picked up a small number of times. The genes are TRBV27 and TRBJ1-2; 7 bases match TRBD1. Germline lookup yields CDR1 MNHEY and CDR2 SMNVEV (reference sequence). V lost 5 bases and J lost 8; bases outside the gene matches: 5. The CDR3 contains 12 residues. The CDR3 protein is CASSPQGRGYTF. CDR3 DNA sequence: TGTGCCAGCAGTCCACAGGGGAGGGGCTACACCTTC.

This chain connects TRBV19 to TRBJ1-5, with D possibly being TRBD1 (6 bases). This CDR3 is 16 amino acids long. Per the germline V gene, CDR1 is LNHDA and CDR2 is SQIVND (reference sequence). With 0 bases removed from V and 5 bases from J, the gap between germline ends came to 14 bases. CDR3 DNA: TGTGCCAGTAGTATAGATCTGGGCAGGGGCGATCAGCCCCAGCATTTT. Residues: CASSIDLGRGDQPQHF.

J is TRBJ2-5 and V is TRBV3-1; maybe TRBD1 (6 bases). The germline V gene has CDR1 LGHDT and CDR2 YNNKEL (reference sequence). V lost 0 bases to trimming and J lost 5 bases, with 10 bases between them. This CDR3 is built from 14 residues. CDR3 sequence (DNA): TGTGCCAGCAGCCAAGAAGAACAGGGCGAGACCCAGTACTTC. Encoded protein: CASSQEEQGETQYF.

CDR3 bases: TGTGCCAGCAGTCCCCCCCCGGACAGGGCTAATTCACCCCTCCACTTT. Translation gives CASSPPPDRANSPLHF. The chain carries TRBV6-1 and TRBJ1-6; 8 positions match TRBD1. This CDR3 comprises 16 residues. CDR1 MNHNS and CDR2 SASEGT come from the germline V gene. The V segment lost 5 bases and the J segment 6 bases; nucleotides outside the gene matches: 9.

This clonotype was seen a handful of times. This chain joins TRBV7-2 and TRBJ2-1, with D possibly matching TRBD2 (6 bases). The length of the CDR3 is 15 residues. Trimming pared 1 base from V and 1 base from J, leaving 8 bases between. Looked up from germline, CDR1 is SGHTA and CDR2 is FQGNSA. As DNA, the CDR3 is TGTGCCAGCAGCTTAGGACTAGTTTCCTACAATGAGCAGTTCTTC. Translated, it gives CASSLGLVSYNEQFF.

The rearrangement joins TRBV28 to TRBJ2-4, with a tentative D call TRBD2 (6 bases). This CDR3 contains 15 residues. Per the germline V gene, CDR1 is MDHEN and CDR2 is SYDVKM. V lost 5 bases and J 4 bases, leaving 15 bases between the germline ends. The CDR3 region has the DNA TGTGCCAGCAGTAGGGAGGCACCGGCGAAAAACATTCAGTACTTC. It specifies CASSREAPAKNIQYF.

Only a few counts were recorded for this clonotype. This chain joins TRBV12-3 or TRBV12-4 and TRBJ2-7; TRBD1 matches at 9 bases. V lost 6 bases to trimming and J lost 1 base; unmatched junction nucleotides: 7. This CDR3 contains 15 residues. The CDR3 DNA follows: TGTGCCAGCAGGCGAACAGGGGGCAGGTCCTACGAGCAGTACTTC. It is translated as CASRRTGGRSYEQYF.

This clonotype was picked up many times. The V call is TRBV20-1, the J call TRBJ1-6; 8 nucleotides match TRBD1. This CDR3 has 14 residues. The trim removed 7 bases at V and 10 bases at J, leaving 12 bases unmatched. The germline gives CDR1 DFQATT, CDR2 SNEGSKA (reference sequence). CDR3 coding DNA: TGCAGTGTCCAGACAGGGGCTGGGAAATCACCCCTCCACTTT. Its protein product is CSVQTGAGKSPLHF.

This clonotype was seen ten or more times. V is TRBV29-1 and J is TRBJ2-5; 7 nucleotides match TRBD1. Germline CDR1 is SQVTM and CDR2 is ANQGSEA. After removal of 4 bases from V and 2 bases from J, the junction contained 4 bases not matched to a gene. CDR3 length equals 13 residues. CDR3 coding DNA: TGCAGCGTTGCCCCGGGACAGCAAGAGACCCAGTACTTC. It specifies CSVAPGQQETQYF.

This clonotype was observed a handful of times. The chain is built from TRBV5-1 and TRBJ2-1; 8 positions match TRBD2. In germline, CDR1 is SGHRS, CDR2 YFSETQ. V shed 1 base, J shed 7 bases, and the junction held 7 bases outside the gene matches. The CDR3 is made up of 15 amino acids. CDR3 DNA sequence: TGCGCCAGCAGCTTGTCGGGGGGGCTAAGGAATGAGCAGTTCTTC. Amino acid sequence: CASSLSGGLRNEQFF.

J is TRBJ1-2 and V is TRBV20-1; D perhaps matches TRBD1 (5 bases). The CDR3 totals 12 residues. V lost 2 bases and J lost 6, with 10 bases in between. Germline-derived CDR1 and CDR2 are DFQATT and SNEGSKA (reference sequence). The CDR3, as DNA: TGCAGTGCTAGACAGGGAAAAGATGGCTACACCTTC. Translated, it gives CSARQGKDGYTF.

This clonotype showed up just a few times. The rearrangement joins TRBV11-2 to TRBJ2-5; 11 bases are a match to TRBD1. The CDR3 is 14 amino acids. Losses at the gene ends were 5 bases for V and 7 bases for J; bases not matched to a gene: 6. CDR1 is SGHAT and CDR2 is FQNNGV in the germline V gene. CDR3 coding DNA: TGTGCCAGCAGCCCAGGGACAGGGGGAGGGACCCAGTACTTC. This gives the protein CASSPGTGGGTQYF. Together with reference TRBV11-2 and TRBJ2-5, the CDR3 gives the full variable domain: EAGVAQSPRYKIIEKRQSVAFWCNPISGHATLYWYQQILGQGPKLLIQFQNNGVVDDSQLPKDRFSAERLKGVDSTLKIQPAKLEDSAVYLCASSPGTGGGTQYFGPGTRLLVL.

This clonotype was recorded a few times. V usage is TRBV15 and J usage is TRBJ2-5, with TRBD1 identical over 9 bases. CDR1 LNHNV and CDR2 YYDKDF come from the germline V gene (reference sequence). The CDR3 has 14 residues. The V and J ends lost 4 bases and 5 bases, in that order; junction bases with no gene match: 5. CDR3 nucleotides: TGTGCCACCAGCATAGACAGGGGGATGGAGACCCAGTACTTC. It specifies CATSIDRGMETQYF.

The V call is TRBV21-1, the J call TRBJ2-3; the table's D call, TRBD2, has no DNA check behind it. TRBV21-1 is a pseudogene locus. This CDR3 is built from 16 residues. CDR3 loop: CASSKISGGGTDTQYF. In DNA form, the CDR3 reads TGTGCCAGCAGCAAGATTAGCGGGGGGGGTACAGATACGCAGTATTTT.

V and J are TRBV20-1 and TRBJ2-1, with D tentatively TRBD2 (5 bases). Germline CDR1 and CDR2: DFQATT and SNEGSKA (reference sequence). The CDR3 totals 14 residues. The germline V and J ends were trimmed by 3 bases and 0 bases, with 9 bases remaining between them. The CDR3 DNA sequence: TGCAGTGCTAGGGACTCAAGCTCCTACAATGAGCAGTTCTTC. It translates to CSARDSSSYNEQFF.

This clonotype was observed once. This may come from a read error, since a much larger clone is one base off. The chain uses TRBV4-1 and TRBJ1-1; D perhaps matches TRBD1 (5 bases). The CDR3 is 15 residues long. V gave up 5 bases and J gave up 1 base, with 14 bases separating them. The germline gives CDR1 MGHRA, CDR2 YSYEKL. CDR3 nucleotides: TGCGCCAGCAGCACCAAGCCAGGGACGAACACTGAAGCTTTCTTT. It encodes CASSTKPGTNTEAFF.

This clonotype was detected only a few times. The DNA for the CDR3 is TGTGCCAGCAGTGGGGGGCTGGAGGGGAGGGCCCAAGAGACCCAGTACTTC. Protein: CASSGGLEGRAQETQYF. The rearrangement joins TRBV5-5 to TRBJ2-5; a weak D match, TRBD2 (7 bases). With 5 bases removed from V and 1 base from J, the gap between germline ends came to 21 bases. The CDR3 has 17 amino acids. Germline CDR1 is SGHKS and CDR2 is YYEKEE (reference sequence).

The CDR3 protein is CASSLTRTGELFF. DNA of the CDR3: TGTGCCAGCAGTTTAACTCGGACCGGGGAGCTGTTTTTT. This chain links TRBV12-3 or TRBV12-4 with TRBJ2-2; no reliable D call. CDR3 size: 13 residues. V lost 2 bases and J 5 bases, leaving 6 bases between the germline ends.